This entry lists 2 T cell receptor beta chains sequenced from one sample in a study of T-cell reconstitution after alpha-beta-depleted transplantation in children. Unique molecular identifiers were used to barcode this TCRbeta library. In TCRdb, the PCR reads were re-called with MiXCR into one record per CDR3 protein. The table has more than 85,000 distinct CDR3 sequences, less than 6% seen once; the top ten hold around 5.6%. This specimen consisted of PBMCs, mostly from graft donor cells, obtained 60 days after TCRalphabeta/CD19-depleted stem cell transplant. Source of these receptors: a female patient aged 2 to 10 who had a stem cell transplant for Fanconi anemia, so the T cells may come from the graft donor.

The sample holds a few counts of this clonotype. The chain combines TRBV7-3 with TRBJ2-2, with TRBD2 identical over 14 bases. With 5 bases clipped from V and 6 bases from J, the junction kept 8 bases outside the gene matches. The CDR3 extends over 17 amino acids. CDR1 SGHTA and CDR2 FQGTGA come from the germline V gene. The CDR3 reads CASSTRGTSGSSGELFF. CDR3 nucleotides: TGTGCCAGCAGCACCCGCGGGACTAGCGGGAGCTCCGGGGAGCTGTTTTTT. The complete variable domain, with remaining parts taken from reference TRBV7-3 and TRBJ2-2, reads GAGVSQTPSNKVTEKGKYVELRCDPISGHTALYWYRQSLGQGPEFLIYFQGTGAADDSGLPNDRFFAVRPEGSVSTLKIQRTERGDSAVYLCASSTRGTSGSSGELFFGEGSRLTVL.

This chain connects TRBV7-3 to TRBJ2-3; 10 bases are a match to TRBD2. CDR3 length: 17 residues. Germline CDR1 SGHTA, CDR2 FQGTGA. The V segment lost 5 bases and the J segment 7 bases; nucleotides outside the gene matches: 15. CDR3 in DNA: TGTGCCAGCAGCGACGGGATGGGTAGCGGGGGGTGGTATACGCAGTATTTT. Its protein product is CASSDGMGSGGWYTQYF.